This T cell receptor (beta chain) comes out of a study of T cell clonality in common variable immunodeficiency. The data were produced by immunoSEQ multiplex PCR, yet TCRdb's version contains in-frame clones alone and is incomplete. The record shows about 64,000 clones for this sample, with no singletons present. This CDR3 has 15 amino acids. Germline CDR1 and CDR2: SNHLY and FYNNEI. Trimming cost V 6 bases and J 0 bases, with 9 bases left between them. Patients and controls were mostly of Caucasian heritage. Blood samples were heparinized, 5 to 8 ml per donor. Overall study results and limits: Compared with healthy controls, CVID subjects showed increased TCRbeta clonality, mostly in about a third. What drives increased CVID clonality needs T cell subpopulation sequencing.

Ten or more counts support this clone. Antigen specificity is unknown. With the read ending 3 residues before the CDR3 end, the germline J gene is used to fill in that end. The chain uses TRBV2 and TRBJ2-6; the D gene is possibly TRBD1 (5 bases). The clonotype comes from a person aged 18 to 70 in good health. The specimen sequenced was peripheral blood mononuclear cells. CDR3 DNA (partial): TGTGCCAGCAGGAACAGGCACTCTGGGGCCAACGTC. It codes for CASRNRHSGANV. The entire CDR3 sequence reads CASRNRHSGANVLTF.